Listed here are 31 T cell receptor beta chains from one sample, sequenced in a study of T cell clonality in common variable immunodeficiency. These receptors have no identified antigens. Findings and limits, study-wide: In common variable immunodeficiency, TCR beta chains reportedly carried fewer deletions and N-nucleotide insertions.

Repertoires were generated with immunoSEQ multiplex PCR, while TCRdb's copy carries only in-frame clones and drops some. The counts give about 34,000 clones, none of them seen only once; approximately 7% is held by the top ten. Sequencing was done on a sample of peripheral blood mononuclear cells. The receptors shown here come from a human donor with common variable immunodeficiency.

This clone is medium-sized in the sample. Sequencing ends 3 residues short of the CDR3 end; the germline J gene provides the rest. The chain recombines TRBV28 with TRBJ2-4; 10 bases match TRBD2. This CDR3 spans 17 amino acids. After removal of 6 bases from V and 7 bases from J, the junction contained 15 bases not matched to a gene. Germline CDR1 and CDR2: MDHEN and SYDVKM. CDR3 DNA, as far as it was read: TGTGCCAGCAGCCCAGGACTAGCGGACGGAGCTAGGAACATT. It is translated as CASSPGLADGARNI. The CDR3 reads in full as CASSPGLADGARNIQYF.

A note on this clone: The CDR3 end lies 3 residues beyond the end of the read and is filled in from the germline J gene. The rearrangement links TRBV5-6 to TRBJ2-7; D might be TRBD2 (5 bases). V was trimmed by 4 bases and J by 6 bases, leaving 14 bases between them. CDR1 SGHDT and CDR2 YYEEEE come from the germline V gene. There are 13 residues in the CDR3. The covered CDR3 bases are TGTGCCAGCAGCGATGGAGGCCGGGTCGAG. Its translation: CASSDGGRVE. In full, the CDR3 is CASSDGGRVEQYF. Supplemented by reference TRBV5-6 and TRBJ2-7, the full variable domain reads DAGVTQSPTHLIKTRGQQVTLRCSPKSGHDTVSWYQQALGQGPQFIFQYYEEEERQRGNFPDRFSGHQFPNYSSELNVNALLLGDSALYLCASSDGGRVEQYFGPGTRLTVT.

On this clone: The read stops 3 residues short of the end of the CDR3; the missing end is completed from the germline J gene. This chain links TRBV30 with TRBJ2-7, with 8 bases fitting TRBD1. V dropped 4 bases and J dropped 6; count of bases not matched to a gene: 8. Germline V gene sequence: CDR1 GTSNPN, CDR2 SVGIG (reference sequence). The CDR3 has 13 residues. The sequenced part of the CDR3 DNA is TGTGCCTGGAACCGGGACAGGAGGGGCGAG. This codes for CAWNRDRRGE. The complete CDR3 reads CAWNRDRRGEQYF.

This clone was detected a few times. Sequencing ends 3 residues short of the CDR3 end; the germline J gene provides the rest. The chain recombines TRBV4-2 with TRBJ2-5; 14 nucleotides align to TRBD2. With 4 bases clipped from V and 3 bases from J, the junction kept 1 base outside the gene matches. The CDR3 is made up of 15 amino acids. CDR1 is LGHNA and CDR2 is YNFKEQ in the germline V gene. The CDR3 here is CASSRGLAGEETQYF. CDR3 DNA, as far as it was read: TGTGCCAGCAGCCGGGGACTAGCGGGAGAAGAGACC.

In the case of this clone: The read stops 3 residues short of the end of the CDR3; the missing end is completed from the germline J gene. The chain is built from TRBV6-1 and TRBJ1-6; 9 positions match TRBD1. This CDR3 has 14 amino acids. After removal of 4 bases from V and 5 bases from J, the junction contained 0 bases not matched to a gene. CDR1 is MNHNS, CDR2 SASEGT, per germline. Incomplete CDR3 DNA: TGTGCCAGCAGTGGGACAGGGGATAATTCACCC. It yields the protein CASSGTGDNSP. The whole CDR3 protein reads CASSGTGDNSPLHF.

This clone has just a few counts. The read comes to an end 3 residues before the CDR3 does, leaving the germline J gene to fill in the end. J is TRBJ2-7 and V is TRBV6-2 or TRBV6-3, with TRBD2 identical over 8 bases. Germline trimming cut 6 bases from V and 0 bases from J; bases unmatched to any gene: 10. Germline V lookup: CDR1 MNHEY, CDR2 SVGEGT. This CDR3 spans 16 amino acids. The part of the CDR3 DNA that was read is TGTGCCAGCAGAGAATATCCGGGGACTAGCTCCTACGAG. Translated: CASREYPGTSSYE. The full CDR3 reads CASREYPGTSSYEQYF.

To note about this clone: The read is 3 residues too short to cover the CDR3 end, so that end is filled in from the germline J gene. The chain uses TRBV6-2 or TRBV6-3 and TRBJ1-4, with TRBD1 matching over 8 bases. Germline V lookup: CDR1 MNHEY, CDR2 SVGEGT. V gave up 5 bases and J gave up 7 bases; unmatched junction bases: 12. CDR3 size: 16 residues. CDR3 DNA (partial): TGTGCCAGCAGTCGTCCCGGGACAGGATTTGGTGAAAAA. It yields the protein CASSRPGTGFGEK. The complete CDR3 sequence is CASSRPGTGFGEKLFF.

Note on this clone: Coverage ceases 3 residues before the CDR3 finishes, and the germline J gene fills in the end. The V gene is TRBV6-2 or TRBV6-3, the J gene TRBJ2-1; 7 bases match TRBD2. The CDR3 has 16 residues. V was clipped by 6 bases and J by 3 bases; unmatched bases: 11. Germline CDR1 MNHEY, CDR2 SVGEGT. The CDR3 loop reads CASSTRLAEIYNEQFF. The sequenced part of the CDR3 DNA is TGTGCCAGCAGCACTAGACTAGCCGAAATCTACAATGAG.

About this clone: The read gets to within 3 residues of the CDR3 end, and the germline J gene fills in the rest. The chain joins TRBV30 to TRBJ2-1, with a possible D match to TRBD2 (6 bases). Per germline, CDR1 GTSNPN and CDR2 SVGIG (reference sequence). CDR3 length: 14 residues. The V end lost 3 bases, the J end lost 5 bases, and 14 bases lay between the germline ends. The CDR3 here is CAWRVKRVDNEQFF. The DNA read from the CDR3 is TGTGCCTGGAGAGTCAAGCGGGTGGACAATGAG. The whole variable domain, remainder taken from reference TRBV30 and TRBJ2-1, is SQTIHQWPATLVQPVGSPLSLECTVEGTSNPNLYWYRQAAGRGLQLLFYSVGIGQISSEVPQNLSASRPQDRQFILSSKKLLLSDSGFYLCAWRVKRVDNEQFFGPGTRLTVL.

This clone has a count of ten or more. Partial CDR3 DNA: TGCGCCAGCAGCTTCTCCACAGATACG. Its protein product is CASSFSTDT. Given in full, the CDR3 is CASSFSTDTQYF. The chain recombines TRBV5-1 with TRBJ2-3; D not certain. The read stops 3 residues short of the end of the CDR3; the missing end is completed from the germline J gene. The V end was cut by 2 bases, the J end by 2 bases, with 3 bases between. CDR3 length equals 12 residues. From germline, CDR1 is SGHRS and CDR2 YFSETQ.

This clone has just a few counts. The covered CDR3 bases are TGTGCCAGCAGCCCCATATCAGCAGGCGAG. It encodes CASSPISAGE. The whole CDR3 protein reads CASSPISAGEQYF. The rearrangement joins TRBV7-3 to TRBJ2-7; D gene ambiguous. The CDR3 end falls 3 residues outside the read, so it is completed with the germline J gene. V was shortened by 5 bases and J by 6 bases, with 14 bases between the two germline ends. Germline-derived CDR1 and CDR2 are SGHTA and FQGTGA. The length of the CDR3 is 13 residues.

Comments on this clone: The observed sequence ends 3 residues before the CDR3 terminus, with the missing tail filled in from the germline J gene. The rearrangement links TRBV18 to TRBJ1-1; D uncertain. CDR1 KGHSH and CDR2 LQKENI come from the germline V gene. V lost 3 bases, J lost 0 bases, and 5 bases lay in between. The CDR3 runs to 13 residues. This CDR3 is CASSPLVNTEAFF. The covered CDR3 bases are TGTGCCAGCTCACCTCTAGTGAACACTGAA.

Ten or more counts support this clone. The CDR3 end lies 3 residues beyond the end of the read and is filled in from the germline J gene. The chain links TRBV6-2 or TRBV6-3 to TRBJ2-2; 11 bases match TRBD2. From germline, CDR1 is MNHEY and CDR2 SVGEGT. The V and J ends lost 6 bases and 6 bases, in that order; junction bases with no gene match: 6. The CDR3 totals 15 residues. CDR3 DNA, as far as it was read: TGTGCCAGCAGCCCGGGACTAGCGGAGCCCGGGGAG. It translates to CASSPGLAEPGE. From start to end, the CDR3 is CASSPGLAEPGELFF.

Turning to this clone: The CDR3 goes on 3 residues after the read ends, and that part is filled in from the germline J gene. The chain combines TRBV6-1 with TRBJ2-2, with a weak D call TRBD2 (7 bases). Germline V CDR1 and CDR2: MNHNS, SASEGT. V was shortened by 4 bases and J by 6 bases, with 9 bases between the two germline ends. CDR3 length: 13 residues. The CDR3 bases that were read are TGTGCCAGCAGTGTGGGGGGGCCCGGGGAG. This sequence encodes CASSVGGPGE. The CDR3 reads in full as CASSVGGPGELFF.

In its sample, this clone was seen many times. Coverage ceases 3 residues before the CDR3 finishes, and the germline J gene fills in the end. V and J are TRBV7-9 and TRBJ1-2; weak D call: TRBD1 (5 bases). V dropped 8 bases and J dropped 2 bases, with 6 bases sitting between them. The CDR3 extends over 11 amino acids. Germline CDR1 is SEHNR and CDR2 is FQNEAQ (reference sequence). CDR3 DNA, as far as it was read: TGTGCCAGCCCAGGGAACTATGGC. It is translated as CASPGNYG. The whole CDR3 sequence is CASPGNYGYTF.

Points on this clone: Read coverage stops 3 residues before the CDR3 terminus; the germline J gene supplies the remainder. V and J are TRBV18 and TRBJ1-3, with TRBD1 identical over 10 bases. The CDR3 runs 15 residues. CDR1 and CDR2 from the germline V gene are KGHSH and LQKENI. V shed 6 bases, J shed 4 bases, and the junction held 6 bases outside the gene matches. The covered CDR3 bases are TGTGCCAGCTCGCAGGGACAGGGGCGCGGAAACACC. The encoded protein is CASSQGQGRGNT. The complete CDR3 protein is CASSQGQGRGNTIYF.

Of note for this clone: The read terminates 3 residues before the CDR3 end, so the remaining end is supplied by the germline J gene. The genes are TRBV11-2 and TRBJ2-1, with D possibly TRBD1 on 6 matching bases. The CDR3 length is 14 residues. The germline V gene encodes CDR1 SGHAT and CDR2 FQNNGV. The V gene lost 3 bases and the J gene lost 2 bases, with 8 bases spanning the gap. The CDR3 loop reads CASSLTGAYNEQFF. Incomplete CDR3 DNA: TGTGCCAGCAGCTTGACAGGAGCCTACAATGAG.

This clone was detected ten times or more. The CDR3 end is not reached by the read, which stops 3 residues before it; the germline J gene fills it in. The V and J genes are TRBV19 and TRBJ1-6; perhaps TRBD1 as D (5 bases). This CDR3 spans 14 amino acids. CDR1 and CDR2 (germline): LNHDA, SQIVND (reference sequence). Trimming removed 5 bases from V and 7 bases from J, with 12 bases in between. The CDR3 here is CASSSQGNNSPLHF. The part of the CDR3 DNA that was read is TGTGCCAGTAGTTCTCAGGGTAACAATTCACCC.

The CDR3: CASSLSGLARDTQYF. CDR3 DNA, as far as it was read: TGTGCCAGCAGCTTATCGGGACTAGCAAGAGATACG. This rearrangement joins TRBV11-2 to TRBJ2-3; 9 bases match TRBD2. The read halts 3 residues ahead of the CDR3 end, with the missing end drawn from the germline J gene. The ends lost 2 bases at V and 5 bases at J; junction bases unmatched: 5. The CDR3 has 15 amino acids. Germline assignment: CDR1 SGHAT and CDR2 FQNNGV.

Points on this clone: The read terminates 3 residues ahead of where the CDR3 ends, so the germline J gene completes it. The chain links TRBV5-4 to TRBJ2-5, with D tentatively TRBD1 (6 bases). CDR3 length: 14 residues. Germline V CDR1 and CDR2: SGHNT, YYREEE (reference sequence). Trimming took off 3 bases at V and 5 bases at J, with 14 bases between the two ends. The CDR3 loop is CASSWGHGGETQYF. The sequenced part of the CDR3 DNA is TGTGCCAGCAGCTGGGGACACGGCGGGGAGACC.

This clone has ten or more counts. The read comes to an end 3 residues before the CDR3 does, leaving the germline J gene to fill in the end. The V gene is TRBV11-3, the J gene TRBJ1-3; perhaps TRBD1 as D (5 bases). From germline, CDR1 is SGHNT and CDR2 YENEEA. The CDR3 runs 14 residues. With 1 base removed from V and 2 bases from J, the gap between germline ends came to 6 bases. The DNA read from the CDR3 is TGTGCCAGCAGCTTAGCGGGGGCTGGAAACACC. It translates to CASSLAGAGNT. The whole CDR3 region reads CASSLAGAGNTIYF.

This clone occurred a few times. The sequence runs out 3 residues before the end of the CDR3; the remainder is reconstructed from the germline J gene. The chain uses TRBV29-1 and TRBJ2-7, with D possibly matching TRBD1 (5 bases). Germline V gene sequence: CDR1 SQVTM, CDR2 ANQGSEA. V was trimmed by 6 bases and J by 4 bases, leaving 10 bases between them. The CDR3 loop spans 11 amino acids. This CDR3 is CSVSPGYEQYF. The sequenced CDR3 bases are TGCAGCGTGTCCCCAGGGTACGAG.

At least ten counts were recorded for this clone. The read ends 3 residues shy of where the CDR3 ends; the end is completed using the germline J gene. The gene calls are TRBV11-2 and TRBJ2-7, with 9 bases lining up with TRBD1. CDR1 SGHAT and CDR2 FQNNGV come from the germline V gene. After removal of 5 bases from V and 5 bases from J, the junction contained 10 bases not matched to a gene. CDR3 length: 15 amino acids. The CDR3 reads CASSLMGQGINEQYF. CDR3 DNA (partial): TGTGCCAGCAGCCTAATGGGACAGGGTATCAACGAG.

The CDR3 DNA, read in part, is TGTGCCAGCAGCTTCGGACAGGTTGGCGAG. Its protein product is CASSFGQVGE. The CDR3 as a whole reads CASSFGQVGEQYF. The chain has TRBV11-3 and TRBJ2-7; the match to TRBD1 covers 7 bases. Read sequence stops 3 residues before the CDR3 end, and the germline J gene provides the missing end. The CDR3 consists of 13 residues. V lost 3 bases to trimming and J lost 6 bases; unmatched junction nucleotides: 5. Germline assignment: CDR1 SGHNT and CDR2 YENEEA.

There are many counts of this clone. The CDR3 end lies 3 residues beyond the end of the read and is filled in from the germline J gene. The chain couples TRBV7-2 to TRBJ2-3, with D unclear. The germline V gene encodes CDR1 SGHTA and CDR2 FQGNSA. CDR3 length equals 14 residues. V was trimmed by 4 bases and J by 6 bases, leaving 14 bases between them. The CDR3 sequence is CASSYREIKDTQYF. The sequenced CDR3 bases are TGTGCCAGCAGCTACCGCGAGATCAAGGATACG.

Many counts were recorded for this clone. Sequencing ends 3 residues short of the CDR3 end; the germline J gene provides the rest. This sequence joins TRBV20-1 and TRBJ2-2; TRBD1 matches 9 bases. This CDR3 is 15 amino acids long. Germline trimming cut 6 bases from V and 4 bases from J; bases unmatched to any gene: 9. Looked up from germline, CDR1 is DFQATT and CDR2 is SNEGSKA (reference sequence). The CDR3 loop reads CSAAGTGISTGELFF. The DNA read from the CDR3 is TGCAGTGCAGCCGGGACAGGGATTTCCACCGGGGAG.

CDR3 residues: CSATKGAQRYTF. The covered CDR3 bases are TGCAGTGCTACAAAGGGGGCGCAACGC. The chain combines TRBV20-1 with TRBJ1-2; 7 nucleotides agree with TRBD1. The read comes to an end 3 residues before the CDR3 does, leaving the germline J gene to fill in the end. In germline, CDR1 is DFQATT, CDR2 SNEGSKA (reference sequence). The CDR3 has 12 amino acids.

On this clone: Read coverage stops 3 residues before the CDR3 terminus; the germline J gene supplies the remainder. The V gene is TRBV7-6, the J gene TRBJ2-1; 7 nucleotides match TRBD2. V lost 1 base, J lost 2 bases, and 5 bases stayed unmatched. CDR1 SGHVS and CDR2 FNYEAQ come from the germline V gene. This CDR3 has 16 residues. The CDR3 is CASSLVSGMPYNEQFF. Incomplete CDR3 DNA: TGTGCCAGCAGCTTAGTCAGCGGGATGCCCTACAATGAG. Full variable domain (remainder filled in from reference TRBV7-6 and TRBJ2-1): GAGVSQSPRYKVTKRGQDVALRCDPISGHVSLYWYRQALGQGPEFLTYFNYEAQQDKSGLPNDRFSAERPEGSISTLTIQRTEQRDSAMYRCASSLVSGMPYNEQFFGPGTRLTVL.

In this sample, this clone is medium-sized. From the germline J gene comes the end of the CDR3, since the read stops 3 residues before it. The chain employs TRBV30 and TRBJ2-3, with 11 bases fitting TRBD2. The CDR3 is 16 residues long. Losses at the gene ends were 0 bases for V and 5 bases for J; bases not matched to a gene: 7. Germline values: CDR1 GTSNPN, CDR2 SVGIG (reference sequence). CDR3 bases read: TGTGCCTGGAGTGTACCCCTAGCGGGAGGACGAGATACG. It specifies CAWSVPLAGGRDT. The whole CDR3 reads CAWSVPLAGGRDTQYF.

This clone was seen many times. The CDR3 is CASSFRDQETQYF. The DNA read from the CDR3 is TGTGCCAGCAGCTTCAGAGACCAAGAGACC. This chain uses TRBV7-2 with TRBJ2-5; unclear D gene. The CDR3 goes on 3 residues after the read ends, and that part is filled in from the germline J gene. The length of the CDR3 is 13 residues. Germline V gene lookup returns CDR1 SGHTA and CDR2 FQGNSA. V shed 3 bases and J shed 0 bases, with 5 bases lying between them.

This clone was observed many times. The read ends 3 residues shy of where the CDR3 ends; the end is completed using the germline J gene. This chain uses TRBV18 with TRBJ1-1, with TRBD1 matching over 7 bases. CDR1 and CDR2 from the germline V gene are KGHSH and LQKENI. The length of the CDR3 is 13 residues. CDR3: CASSPIRDRQAFF. CDR3 DNA (partial): TGTGCCAGCTCACCGATCAGGGACAGACAA.